This passage covers 25 T cell receptor beta chains from one sample sequenced in a study of cytotoxic CD8 clonotypes in ibrutinib-treated CLL. Assay used: immunoSEQ multiplex PCR; TCRdb lists only in-frame clones, some missing. The sample includes 130,000 or so clones, 79% of them seen just once. This specimen was PBMCs, taken after 12 months of ibrutinib treatment. Receptor source: a human donor with chronic lymphocytic leukemia.

The chain's CDR3 is CASSQDGGPRTDTQYF. In nucleotides, the CDR3 is TGTGCCAGCAGCCAAGACGGAGGGCCGCGCACAGATACGCAGTATTTT. The chain recombines TRBV14 with TRBJ2-3, with D possibly TRBD2 on 6 matching bases. V was shortened by 0 bases and J by 1 base, with 11 bases between the two germline ends. The V gene's germline CDR1 is SGHDN and CDR2 FVKESK. The CDR3 contains 16 residues. The variable domain in full, completed from reference TRBV14 and TRBJ2-3, reads EAGVTQFPSHSVIEKGQTVTLRCDPISGHDNLYWYRRVMGKEIKFLLHFVKESKQDESGMPNNRFLAERTGGTYSTLKVQPAELEDSGVYFCASSQDGGPRTDTQYFGPGTRLTVL.

The chain employs TRBV5-1 and TRBJ1-1, with D hard to call. The V gene's germline CDR1 is SGHRS and CDR2 YFSETQ. The V end lost 3 bases, the J end lost 5 bases, and 5 bases lay between the germline ends. This CDR3 spans 11 amino acids. The CDR3 nucleotides are TGCGCCAGCAGCTCAAGGACTGAAGCTTTCTTT. Protein product: CASSSRTEAFF.

V and J are TRBV9 and TRBJ2-7; TRBD2 is a possible D gene (5 bases). Per germline, CDR1 SGDLS and CDR2 YYNGEE. The germline V and J ends were trimmed by 3 bases and 5 bases, with 15 bases remaining between them. CDR3 length: 14 residues. CDR3 region: CASSGTGSRDEQYF. In DNA, the CDR3 is TGTGCCAGCAGCGGGACTGGGTCCAGAGACGAGCAGTACTTC.

V is TRBV5-6 and J is TRBJ2-7; possibly TRBD2 for D (6 bases). Germline V gene lookup returns CDR1 SGHDT and CDR2 YYEEEE. The CDR3 is 15 amino acids. V lost 3 bases and J lost 5, with 18 bases in between. The CDR3 DNA follows: TGTGCCAGCAGCTCCGGAAAGTCGGGAGTGGACGAGCAGTACTTC. As protein: CASSSGKSGVDEQYF. Variable domain in full (rest from reference TRBV5-6 and TRBJ2-7): DAGVTQSPTHLIKTRGQQVTLRCSPKSGHDTVSWYQQALGQGPQFIFQYYEEEERQRGNFPDRFSGHQFPNYSSELNVNALLLGDSALYLCASSSGKSGVDEQYFGPGTRLTVT.

This clone came up many times. The V and J genes are TRBV4-2 and TRBJ2-7, with D possibly matching TRBD1 (5 bases). Trimming stripped 0 bases from V and 0 bases from J, with 9 bases between. The CDR3 runs to 15 residues. The V gene's germline CDR1 is LGHNA and CDR2 YNFKEQ. The CDR3 sequence: CASSQDQDNSYEQYF. The CDR3 coding sequence is TGTGCCAGCAGCCAAGATCAGGACAACTCCTACGAGCAGTACTTC.

In its sample, this clone was seen once. J is TRBJ1-3 and V is TRBV4-3, with 7 bases lining up with TRBD1. Germline-derived CDR1 and CDR2 are LGHNA and YSLEER. The CDR3 covers 15 residues. V trimming: 4 bases; J trimming: 5 bases; junction bases outside the gene matches: 8. The CDR3 sequence: CASSLEQGTRNTIYF. The CDR3 DNA reads TGCGCCAGCAGCCTTGAACAGGGGACGAGAAACACCATATATTTT.

V gene TRBV4-2 combines with J gene TRBJ2-7; 9 positions agree with TRBD2. This CDR3 is built from 16 residues. V was pared by 0 bases and J by 4 bases, with 7 bases of the junction left unmatched. CDR1 is LGHNA and CDR2 is YNFKEQ in the germline V gene. The CDR3 DNA follows: TGTGCCAGCAGCCAAGATCTCGCGGGAGGGCCTTACGAGCAGTACTTC. Its translation is CASSQDLAGGPYEQYF.

The chain links TRBV5-1 to TRBJ2-2; possible D gene TRBD1, 5 bases. Germline CDR1 is SGHRS and CDR2 is YFSETQ. The CDR3 runs to 16 residues. The V end was cut by 0 bases, the J end by 0 bases, with 9 bases between. Here the CDR3 DNA reads TGCGCCAGCAGCTTGGGACAGCCAACGAACACCGGGGAGCTGTTTTTT. Protein: CASSLGQPTNTGELFF.

J is TRBJ1-1 and V is TRBV5-4; 9 nucleotides agree with TRBD1. CDR3 length equals 14 residues. Trimming removed 4 bases from V and 5 bases from J; junction bases left unmatched: 6. Germline V CDR1 and CDR2: SGHNT, YYREEE (reference sequence). The CDR3 is CASSPGTGLTEAFF. In DNA, the CDR3 is TGTGCCAGCAGCCCCGGGACAGGGTTAACTGAAGCTTTCTTT.

This clone occurred a few times. The chain couples TRBV18 to TRBJ2-5, with D uncertain. Trimming shortened V by 4 bases and J by 0 bases, and 9 bases separated the two germline ends. In germline, CDR1 is KGHSH, CDR2 LQKENI. The CDR3 spans 14 residues. The CDR3 DNA is TGTGCCAGCTCACACAACGCCCACCAAGAGACCCAGTACTTC. Translated, it gives CASSHNAHQETQYF.

V gene TRBV7-2 combines with J gene TRBJ2-1; 7 nucleotides agree with TRBD2. V was clipped by 5 bases and J by 6 bases; unmatched bases: 13. Germline values: CDR1 SGHTA, CDR2 FQGNSA. The CDR3 has 16 amino acids. The CDR3 region has the DNA TGTGCCAGCAGCCGATTGAGTGGCGGGAGTCTCAATGAGCAGTTCTTC. It translates to CASSRLSGGSLNEQFF.

The chain carries TRBV19 and TRBJ1-5, with D unclear. V was clipped by 3 bases and J by 5 bases, with 11 bases between them. The V gene's germline CDR1 is LNHDA and CDR2 SQIVND (reference sequence). This CDR3 region has 14 residues. CDR3 in amino acids: CASSIGPDYQPQHF. CDR3 coding DNA: TGTGCCAGTAGTATCGGACCGGACTATCAGCCCCAGCATTTT.

The V gene is TRBV6-5, the J gene TRBJ2-7; possibly TRBD2 for D (6 bases). The CDR3 totals 15 residues. The germline gives CDR1 MNHEY, CDR2 SVGAGI. V was trimmed by 1 base and J by 0 bases, leaving 10 bases between them. The DNA for the CDR3 is TGTGCCAGCAGTTACTGGTCTAGCGACTCCTACGAGCAGTACTTC. Translated, it gives CASSYWSSDSYEQYF.

The rearrangement uses TRBV30 and TRBJ2-2; 9 bases align to TRBD2. The CDR3 sequence is 14 residues long. With 4 bases clipped from V and 6 bases from J, the junction kept 6 bases outside the gene matches. Germline V gene data show CDR1 as GTSNPN and CDR2 as SVGIG (reference sequence). DNA for the CDR3: TGTGCCTGGAAGGTACTAGCGGGTCCCGGGGAGCTGTTTTTT. Protein: CAWKVLAGPGELFF. The full variable domain, its missing parts supplied by reference TRBV30 and TRBJ2-2, is SQTIHQWPATLVQPVGSPLSLECTVEGTSNPNLYWYRQAAGRGLQLLFYSVGIGQISSEVPQNLSASRPQDRQFILSSKKLLLSDSGFYLCAWKVLAGPGELFFGEGSRLTVL.

This chain joins TRBV5-1 and TRBJ2-4, with D tentatively TRBD2 (5 bases). Trimming left V 1 base short and J 6 bases short, with 8 bases between. CDR1 is SGHRS, CDR2 YFSETQ, per germline. This CDR3 has 13 residues. In nucleotides, the CDR3 is TGCGCCAGCAGCTTGAAACGGGGAAACATTCAGTACTTC. Encoded protein: CASSLKRGNIQYF.

This clone is a singleton in its sample. V usage is TRBV18 and J usage is TRBJ1-5; no clear D. CDR1 is KGHSH, CDR2 LQKENI, per germline. Between the trimmed V and J ends, which lost 2 bases and 9 bases, there was a span of 20 bases. CDR3 length: 16 amino acids. This CDR3 is CASSPVPGGFIMPQHF. In nucleotides, the CDR3 is TGTGCCAGCTCACCAGTCCCGGGAGGATTTATCATGCCCCAGCATTTT.

This rearrangement joins TRBV10-3 to TRBJ2-2, with unresolved D. This CDR3 comprises 12 residues. Germline assignment: CDR1 ENHRY and CDR2 SYGVKD. The germline V and J ends were trimmed by 4 bases and 7 bases, with 7 bases remaining between them. This CDR3 is CAISAGIGELFF. The CDR3 DNA reads as TGTGCCATCAGTGCAGGTATCGGGGAGCTGTTTTTT.

V gene TRBV11-2 combines with J gene TRBJ2-7; 9 nucleotides line up with TRBD2. CDR1 SGHAT and CDR2 FQNNGV come from the germline V gene. The junction had 8 bases not matched to a gene; V was cut back by 5 bases and J by 6 bases. This CDR3 comprises 14 residues. CDR3 protein: CASSLLAGVGEQYF. The DNA of the CDR3 is TGTGCCAGCAGCCTTTTAGCGGGAGTGGGCGAGCAGTACTTC.

This chain joins TRBV29-1 and TRBJ2-7; 10 bases match TRBD2. This CDR3 is built from 15 residues. V was pared by 2 bases and J by 6 bases, with 10 bases of the junction left unmatched. Germline CDR1 is SQVTM and CDR2 is ANQGSEA. DNA for the CDR3: TGCAGCGTTGAATTGCCCCTAGCGGGAGCCGGCGAGCAGTACTTC. The encoded protein is CSVELPLAGAGEQYF.

The chain joins TRBV4-2 to TRBJ2-7; 11 bases agree with TRBD2. CDR1 is LGHNA, CDR2 YNFKEQ, per germline. This CDR3 is 17 amino acids long. V trimming: 2 bases; J trimming: 4 bases; junction bases outside the gene matches: 10. The CDR3: CASSQRLLAGEGYEQYF. The CDR3 DNA reads as TGTGCCAGCAGCCAAAGACTACTAGCGGGAGAAGGGTACGAGCAGTACTTC.

This chain uses TRBV6-5 with TRBJ2-7; D gene ambiguous. Germline V gene sequence: CDR1 MNHEY, CDR2 SVGAGI. V lost 6 bases, J lost 3 bases, and 9 bases lay in between. This CDR3 is built from 12 residues. The CDR3 sequence is CASSNARYEQYF. The CDR3 DNA reads as TGTGCCAGCAGCAACGCCCGCTACGAGCAGTACTTC.

This chain uses TRBV15 with TRBJ2-3; no firm D call. This CDR3 is built from 14 residues. Germline values: CDR1 LNHNV, CDR2 YYDKDF (reference sequence). V was trimmed by 1 base and J by 4 bases, leaving 9 bases between them. The chain's CDR3 is CATSRGGIADTQYF. The DNA of the CDR3 is TGTGCCACCAGCAGAGGGGGAATCGCAGATACGCAGTATTTT.

The gene calls are TRBV5-1 and TRBJ2-1; 7 bases match TRBD2. The CDR3 spans 15 residues. Germline loops: CDR1 SGHRS, CDR2 YFSETQ. Germline trimming cut 3 bases from V and 4 bases from J; bases unmatched to any gene: 7. The CDR3 sequence is CASSYRDYRYNEQFF. CDR3 nucleotides: TGCGCCAGCAGCTACCGGGACTACCGATACAATGAGCAGTTCTTC.

The chain is built from TRBV2 and TRBJ1-1; TRBD1 is a possible D gene (5 bases). The germline gives CDR1 SNHLY, CDR2 FYNNEI. V was trimmed by 5 bases and J by 3 bases, leaving 25 bases between them. The CDR3 sequence is 18 residues long. CDR3 sequence reads: CASSMTEGASFGDTEAFF. The CDR3 coding sequence is TGTGCCAGCAGTATGACAGAAGGGGCCAGCTTTGGGGACACTGAAGCTTTCTTT.

The chain uses TRBV28 and TRBJ1-1; 9 positions match TRBD1. Trimming at V came to 3 bases and at J to 1 base, leaving 6 bases not matched to a gene. The CDR3 runs to 16 residues. Germline V gene data show CDR1 as MDHEN and CDR2 as SYDVKM. CDR3 residues: CASSLLPGQGNTEAFF. The CDR3 nucleotides are TGTGCCAGCAGTTTGTTACCGGGACAGGGGAACACTGAAGCTTTCTTT.